Listed below are T cell receptor beta chains from one sample, sequenced in a study of blood T cell repertoires in COVID-19. Assay: immunoSEQ multiplex PCR; the TCRdb copy retains only in-frame clones and omits some. The data hold a few hundred thousand clones, with approximately 86% observed a single time. Sequenced sample: peripheral blood. All receptors derive from a man aged 25-45 years with active or convalescent COVID-19. Each CDR3 is given without its conserved first and last residue.

CDR3 length | J gene | V gene | CDR3 protein
12 | TRBJ1-3 | TRBV28 | ASSRQGLGNTIY
11 | TRBJ1-1 | TRBV2 | ASSEGGLTEAF
13 | TRBJ1-3 | TRBV2 | ASRVDTDSGNTIY
13 | TRBJ2-7 | TRBV15 | ATSRAGQGAFEQY
14 | TRBJ2-1 | TRBV2 | ASRAGTSGGYNEQF
15 | TRBJ2-1 | TRBV7-3 | ASSPTSGGRTNNEQF
12 | TRBJ2-1 | TRBV6-4 | ASSDSGPNDEQF
11 | TRBJ1-6 | TRBV10-1 | ATKGQGISPLH
14 | TRBJ2-7 | TRBV5-3 | ARSQPSGTGVYEQY
13 | TRBJ1-5 | TRBV27 | ASSLSGQGNQPQH
16 | TRBJ2-7 | TRBV4-1 | ASSQGGTYISSEGEQY
14 | TRBJ1-1 | TRBV11-2 | ASSSSLGGVNTEAF
12 | TRBJ1-2 | TRBV5-1 | ASSRSGQGGGYT
20 | TRBJ1-6 | TRBV19 | ASSPIPLGPLKQGADNSPLH
14 | TRBJ2-2 | TRBV2 | ASNRWGGPDTGELF
13 | TRBJ1-6 | TRBV18 | ASSPGTGTSLPLH
13 | TRBJ2-7 | TRBV5-1 | ASSYGSSGAYEQY
15 | TRBJ2-3 | TRBV5-1 | ASSLAGGYPATDTQY
13 | TRBJ2-1 | TRBV3-1/TRBV3-2 | ASSQTLASNNEQF
15 | TRBJ1-1 | TRBV5-1 | ASSLQPHSEGNTEAF
12 | TRBJ1-1 | TRBV11-2 | ASSLAGGLTEAF
10 | TRBJ2-5 | TRBV11-2 | ASRNGQETQY
13 | TRBJ2-1 | TRBV5-1 | ASSSRDMGLDEQF
12 | TRBJ1-1 | TRBV2 | ASSGRRLNTEAF
12 | TRBJ2-3 | TRBV7-6 | ASSLLSRTDTQY
13 | TRBJ2-1 | TRBV5-6 | ASSTERGTYNEQF
11 | TRBJ1-5 | TRBV3-1/TRBV3-2 | ASSRGVRQPQH
11 | TRBJ1-1 | TRBV12-3/TRBV12-4 | ASTLRGNTEAF
13 | TRBJ1-6 | TRBV4-3 | ASSHQDRGLSPLH
12 | TRBJ1-2 | TRBV5-1 | ASSLGWQGGSHT
12 | TRBJ2-5 | TRBV18 | ASSRGQLQETQY
12 | TRBJ1-5 | TRBV7-9 | ASSSNRGEQPQH
13 | TRBJ1-2 | TRBV5-4 | ASSAGDRGLAGYT
13 | TRBJ1-1 | TRBV7-8 | ASSISGTGFSEAF
14 | TRBJ2-2 | TRBV5-5 | ASSHTSLSGTGELF
11 | TRBJ2-7 | TRBV27 | ASRPGGNYEQY
13 | TRBJ1-4 | TRBV4-1 | ASSQTTGNYEKLF
12 | TRBJ2-1 | TRBV27 | ASSDRGGNNEQF
11 | TRBJ2-5 | TRBV14 | ASSPLAEGTQY
14 | TRBJ2-7 | TRBV3-1/TRBV3-2 | ASSQDWRQGAYEQY
15 | TRBJ2-3 | TRBV10-1 | ASSEEQGRSWTDTQY
13 | TRBJ2-5 | TRBV3-1/TRBV3-2 | ASSLMTGGDETQY